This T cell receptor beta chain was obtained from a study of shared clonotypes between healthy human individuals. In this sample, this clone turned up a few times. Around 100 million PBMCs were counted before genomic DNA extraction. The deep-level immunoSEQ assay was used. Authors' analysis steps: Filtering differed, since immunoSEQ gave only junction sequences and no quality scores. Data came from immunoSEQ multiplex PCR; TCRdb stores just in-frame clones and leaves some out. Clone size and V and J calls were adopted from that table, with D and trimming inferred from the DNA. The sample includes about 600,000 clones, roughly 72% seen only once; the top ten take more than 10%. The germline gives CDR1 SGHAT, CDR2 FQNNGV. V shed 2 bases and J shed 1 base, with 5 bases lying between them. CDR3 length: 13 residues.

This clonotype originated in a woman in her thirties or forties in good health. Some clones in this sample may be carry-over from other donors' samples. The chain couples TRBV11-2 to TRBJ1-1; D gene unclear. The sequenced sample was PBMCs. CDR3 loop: CASSLPGNTEAFF. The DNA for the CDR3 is TGTGCCAGCAGCTTACCAGGGAACACTGAAGCTTTCTTT.